One and the same sample provided the 29 T cell receptor beta chains below, sequenced in a study of T cell repertoires in cytomegalovirus infection. TCRdb used MiXCR to reprocess the reads, holding one entry per CDR3 protein. The sample lists around 230,000 distinct CDR3 sequences, approximately 6.7% occurring once. The sequencing input was PBMCs. The receptor set was obtained from a human donor in good health (CMV status not recorded). Some clones in this sample may be carry-over from other donors' samples.

Ten or more counts support this clonotype. The rearrangement links TRBV5-5 to TRBJ2-6; no reliable D call. CDR1 and CDR2 (germline): SGHKS, YYEKEE (reference sequence). Trimming left V 2 bases short and J 4 bases short, with 4 bases between. The CDR3 is 13 residues long. The chain's CDR3 is CASSFQGANVLTF. The CDR3 coding sequence is TGTGCCAGCAGCTTCCAGGGGGCCAACGTCCTGACTTTC.

This clonotype was found a few times. An end of the junction differs from the germline gene, which may be a read error. CDR3 in DNA: TGTGCCAGCAGCTTGCGGGCAGGGAACGCTGAAGCTTTCTTT. This encodes CASSLRAGNAEAFF. The rearrangement uses TRBV5-6 and TRBJ1-1; D is perhaps TRBD1 (5 bases). Germline loops: CDR1 SGHDT, CDR2 YYEEEE. The CDR3 covers 14 residues.

This clonotype has at least ten counts. The genes are TRBV7-9 and TRBJ2-3; 14 bases match TRBD2. Per germline, CDR1 SEHNR and CDR2 FQNEAQ (reference sequence). The CDR3 is 17 amino acids. Germline trimming cut 1 base from V and 4 bases from J; bases unmatched to any gene: 4. The CDR3 DNA sequence: TGTGCCAGCAGCTTAGGACTAGCGGGGGGGCCTGCAGATACGCAGTATTTT. Residues: CASSLGLAGGPADTQYF.

The V and J genes are TRBV2 and TRBJ2-3; D perhaps matches TRBD2 (5 bases). The length of the CDR3 is 15 residues. The ends were cut back, 2 bases at V and 4 bases at J, with 13 bases in the middle. Germline CDR1 SNHLY, CDR2 FYNNEI. The CDR3, as DNA: TGTGCCAGCAGTGAAACGACTATCACCTCAGATACGCAGTATTTT. It yields the protein CASSETTITSDTQYF.

This clonotype came up a few times. The V and J genes are TRBV7-3 and TRBJ1-6; 7 bases are shared with TRBD1. CDR1 and CDR2 from the germline V gene are SGHTA and FQGTGA. The CDR3 spans 16 residues. V lost 5 bases to trimming and J lost 9 bases; unmatched junction nucleotides: 13. CDR3 coding DNA: TGTGCCAGCAGCCTCCAGGGGGGAGGGATGGGTTCACCCCTCCACTTT. The encoded protein is CASSLQGGGMGSPLHF.

At least ten counts were recorded for this clonotype. V is TRBV5-4 and J is TRBJ2-7, with D possibly being TRBD2 (5 bases). The CDR3 is made up of 15 amino acids. V dropped 0 bases and J dropped 0 bases, with 10 bases sitting between them. The germline gives CDR1 SGHNT, CDR2 YYREEE (reference sequence). CDR3 in DNA: TGTGCCAGCAGCTTGGTAGGCGGGCGCTCCTACGAGCAGTACTTC. Amino acids: CASSLVGGRSYEQYF. Combining the CDR3 with reference TRBV5-4 and TRBJ2-7 gives the whole variable domain ETGVTQSPTHLIKTRGQQVTLRCSSQSGHNTVSWYQQALGQGPQFIFQYYREEENGRGNFPPRFSGLQFPNYSSELNVNALELDDSALYLCASSLVGGRSYEQYFGPGTRLTVT.

In its sample, this clonotype was seen many times. J is TRBJ2-7 and V is TRBV7-9, with 7 bases identical to TRBD1. The CDR3 length is 16 residues. Germline V gives CDR1 SEHNR, CDR2 FQNEAQ (reference sequence). J was trimmed by 2 bases and V by 5 bases; bases with no gene match: 12. In DNA, the CDR3 is TGTGCCAGCAGCCCGCCGCTGGGACAGAAGACCTACGAGCAGTACTTC. This gives the protein CASSPPLGQKTYEQYF. The whole variable domain, filled in from reference TRBV7-9 and TRBJ2-7, reads DTGVSQNPRHKITKRGQNVTFRCDPISEHNRLYWYRQTLGQGPEFLTYFQNEAQLEKSRLLSDRFSAERPKGSFSTLEIQRTEQGDSAMYLCASSPPLGQKTYEQYFGPGTRLTVT.

The chain couples TRBV23-1 to TRBJ1-4; D remains ambiguous. TRBV23-1 is annotated as an ORF whose role is uncertain. The ends were cut back, 7 bases at V and 3 bases at J, with 9 bases in the middle. The length of the CDR3 is 13 residues. The CDR3 spells CASKDPANEKLFF. The CDR3, as DNA: TGCGCCAGCAAAGACCCCGCTAATGAAAAACTGTTTTTT.

This clonotype showed up many times. This sequence joins TRBV12-5 and TRBJ2-3, with TRBD1 matching over 11 bases. CDR3 length: 16 residues. Trimming removed 5 bases from V and 5 bases from J; junction bases left unmatched: 9. Germline V gene sequence: CDR1 LGHNT, CDR2 FRNRAP. This CDR3 is CASGPGQGARKDTQYF. Written as DNA, the CDR3 is TGTGCTAGTGGTCCCGGACAGGGGGCGCGAAAAGATACGCAGTATTTT.

The sample holds many counts of this clonotype. The chain carries TRBV19 and TRBJ2-2; D gene uncertain. V gave up 7 bases and J gave up 2 bases, with 14 bases separating them. Looked up from germline, CDR1 is LNHDA and CDR2 is SQIVND (reference sequence). The length of the CDR3 is 15 residues. The DNA for the CDR3 is TGTGCCAGTAATTTCCGGGTCTTCAACACCGGGGAGCTGTTTTTT. This codes for CASNFRVFNTGELFF.

This clonotype has at least ten counts. The genes are TRBV19 and TRBJ1-4; 9 bases fit TRBD1. The germline gives CDR1 LNHDA, CDR2 SQIVND (reference sequence). Trimming removed 3 bases from V and 6 bases from J; junction bases left unmatched: 8. The CDR3 is 16 amino acids. In DNA form, the CDR3 reads TGTGCCAGTAGTATTGGAACCCGGACAGGGGATGAAAAACTGTTTTTT. This translates into CASSIGTRTGDEKLFF. Full variable domain (outside the CDR3, taken from reference TRBV19 and TRBJ1-4): DGGITQSPKYLFRKEGQNVTLSCEQNLNHDAMYWYRQDPGQGLRLIYYSQIVNDFQKGDIAEGYSVSREKKESFPLTVTSAQKNPTAFYLCASSIGTRTGDEKLFFGSGTQLSVL.

V and J are TRBV10-3 and TRBJ2-1, with D possibly matching TRBD1 (6 bases). Germline V gene sequence: CDR1 ENHRY, CDR2 SYGVKD. The V end lost 4 bases, the J end lost 2 bases, and 12 bases lay between the germline ends. There are 15 residues in the CDR3. CDR3 coding DNA: TGTGCCATCAGTGCCGAAGGGGGTACCTACAATGAGCAGTTCTTC. Protein: CAISAEGGTYNEQFF.

This clonotype was seen repeatedly, ten times or more. The V and J genes are TRBV7-2 and TRBJ2-5; D is possibly TRBD2 (6 bases). Trimming pared 4 bases from V and 5 bases from J, leaving 17 bases between. The CDR3 has 15 residues. Germline CDR1 and CDR2: SGHTA and FQGNSA. CDR3 nucleotide sequence: TGTGCCAGCAGCTGGGCGGGGAACTCCCGGGAGACCCAGTACTTC. Amino acid sequence: CASSWAGNSRETQYF.

This clonotype was seen at least ten times. The chain joins TRBV29-1 to TRBJ1-3; D is uncertain. Trimming left V 5 bases short and J 0 bases short, with 11 bases between. The germline CDR1 and CDR2 sequences are SQVTM and ANQGSEA. This CDR3 contains 14 residues. DNA for the CDR3: TGCAGCGTTCTCGACATGGCCTCTGGAAACACCATATATTTT. This encodes CSVLDMASGNTIYF.

This clonotype was seen at least ten times. The J gene is TRBJ1-2, the V gene TRBV2; D unresolved. The CDR3 has 13 residues. Germline V gene data show CDR1 as SNHLY and CDR2 as FYNNEI. Trimming stripped 8 bases from V and 2 bases from J, with 12 bases between. The CDR3 loop reads CASGLTVNYGYTF. DNA of the CDR3: TGTGCCAGCGGACTGACTGTGAACTATGGCTACACCTTC.

There are a few counts of this clonotype. The genes are TRBV29-1 and TRBJ2-1; 13 bases are a match to TRBD2. V trimming: 8 bases; J trimming: 9 bases; junction bases outside the gene matches: 7. Germline-derived CDR1 and CDR2 are SQVTM and ANQGSEA. This CDR3 is 13 amino acids long. The CDR3 sequence: CSSPGLAGSEQFF. CDR3 coding DNA: TGCAGCTCACCGGGACTAGCGGGGAGTGAGCAGTTCTTC.

This clonotype came up many times. V is TRBV7-2 and J is TRBJ1-2; 7 bases are a match to TRBD1. The CDR3 extends over 14 amino acids. CDR1 is SGHTA and CDR2 is FQGNSA in the germline V gene. V lost 7 bases and J lost 8; bases outside the gene matches: 13. CDR3 sequence (DNA): TGTGCCAGCATCCGAACAGGGGATCTGGGGGGCTACACCTTC. Translation gives CASIRTGDLGGYTF.

The gene calls are TRBV20-1 and TRBJ1-2; the D is unclear. Trimming took off 0 bases at V and 6 bases at J, with 20 bases between the two ends. The V gene's germline CDR1 is DFQATT and CDR2 SNEGSKA (reference sequence). CDR3 size: 16 residues. The CDR3 region is CSARESLTDHFHGYTF. The CDR3 coding sequence is TGCAGTGCTAGAGAAAGCTTAACAGATCATTTCCATGGCTACACCTTC.

This clonotype was picked up many times. The V call is TRBV29-1, the J call TRBJ2-5; the match to TRBD1 covers 7 bases. Unmatched junction bases numbered 12, after V lost 4 bases and J lost 10 bases. From germline, CDR1 is SQVTM and CDR2 ANQGSEA. CDR3 length: 13 amino acids. CDR3 protein: CSVVLRVRDSQYF. The CDR3 region has the DNA TGCAGCGTTGTCCTTCGGGTCAGGGACAGCCAGTACTTC. Based on the CDR3 plus reference TRBV29-1 and TRBJ2-5, the full variable domain is SAVISQKPSRDICQRGTSLTIQCQVDSQVTMMFWYRQQPGQSLTLIATANQGSEATYESGFVIDKFPISRPNLTFSTLTVSNMSPEDSSIYLCSVVLRVRDSQYFGPGTRLLVL.

A few counts support this clonotype. The V and J genes are TRBV28 and TRBJ2-5; 7 positions match TRBD2. This CDR3 contains 14 residues. With 8 bases clipped from V and 3 bases from J, the junction kept 9 bases outside the gene matches. CDR1 is MDHEN, CDR2 SYDVKM, per germline. The CDR3 here is CASRSGSGKETQYF. In DNA form, the CDR3 reads TGTGCCAGCCGCTCCGGGAGCGGGAAAGAGACCCAGTACTTC.

There are many counts of this clonotype. V is TRBV6-2 or TRBV6-3 and J is TRBJ2-7; D is perhaps TRBD1 (6 bases). Germline values: CDR1 MNHEY, CDR2 SVGEGT. The CDR3 runs 13 residues. Trimming stripped 3 bases from V and 2 bases from J, with 8 bases between. Written as DNA, the CDR3 is TGTGCCAGCAGTTATCCAGGGGCCTACGAGCAGTACTTC. This gives the protein CASSYPGAYEQYF.

This clonotype was found many times. The CDR3: CASTSGGNIQYF. The CDR3 nucleotides are TGTGCCAGCACCTCGGGGGGCAACATTCAGTACTTC. The chain is built from TRBV28 and TRBJ2-4, with TRBD2 as a possible D gene (7 bases). From germline, CDR1 is MDHEN and CDR2 SYDVKM. Trimming removed 7 bases from V and 7 bases from J, with 11 bases in between. The CDR3 contains 12 residues.

This clonotype was counted at least ten times. The J gene is TRBJ2-5, the V gene TRBV7-2; unclear D gene. Trimming removed 5 bases at V and 5 bases at J, with 9 bases between. This CDR3 comprises 12 residues. Germline CDR1 reads SGHTA; CDR2 reads FQGNSA. The CDR3 is CASSNRVETQYF. CDR3 coding DNA: TGTGCCAGCAGCAATAGGGTGGAGACCCAGTACTTC.

This clonotype was detected many times. This chain links TRBV6-2 or TRBV6-3 with TRBJ1-3; D is unclear. Germline V gene sequence: CDR1 MNHEY, CDR2 SVGEGT. The CDR3 length is 15 residues. Deletions cut 6 bases from V and 1 base from J, with 13 bases between. The CDR3 protein is CASSPRRTSGNTIYF. The DNA of the CDR3 is TGTGCCAGCAGCCCGAGACGGACTTCTGGAAACACCATATATTTT.

The count of this clonotype is one. The V gene is TRBV19, the J gene TRBJ2-6; a possible D gene is TRBD1 (5 bases). The germline V gene has CDR1 LNHDA and CDR2 SQIVND (reference sequence). The germline V and J ends were trimmed by 3 bases and 3 bases, with 6 bases remaining between them. The CDR3 spans 14 residues. In DNA form, the CDR3 reads TGTGCCAGTAGTATCAGGGTTGGGGCCAACGTCCTGACTTTC. Its protein product is CASSIRVGANVLTF.

This clonotype occurred many times. The CDR3 loop reads CASSLRGQGNQPQHF. The CDR3 nucleotides are TGTGCCAGCAGCTTAAGAGGCCAGGGAAATCAGCCCCAGCATTTT. The chain has TRBV11-2 and TRBJ1-5, with D maybe TRBD1 (5 bases). Per the germline V gene, CDR1 is SGHAT and CDR2 is FQNNGV. V shed 2 bases and J shed 4 bases, with 12 bases lying between them. This CDR3 is 15 amino acids long.

This clonotype was detected ten times or more. V gene TRBV19 combines with J gene TRBJ1-4, with TRBD1 matching over 9 bases. Germline V lookup: CDR1 LNHDA, CDR2 SQIVND (reference sequence). The CDR3 runs to 15 residues. V shed 4 bases, J shed 8 bases, and the junction held 8 bases outside the gene matches. The CDR3 region has the DNA TGTGCCAGTAGTAAGGACAGGGGAATAGGCGAAAAACTGTTTTTT. This sequence encodes CASSKDRGIGEKLFF.

This clonotype was counted at least ten times. The chain has TRBV7-2 and TRBJ2-1; 8 bases align to TRBD1. V trimming: 3 bases; J trimming: 4 bases; junction bases outside the gene matches: 14. The CDR3 has 18 residues. Looked up from germline, CDR1 is SGHTA and CDR2 is FQGNSA. The DNA for the CDR3 is TGTGCCAGCAGCTTCACCTTGTGGTGGCAGGGGGCGTACAATGAGCAGTTCTTC. It yields the protein CASSFTLWWQGAYNEQFF.

The chain couples TRBV5-1 to TRBJ2-7; no clear D gene. V dropped 4 bases and J dropped 2 bases, with 10 bases sitting between them. The CDR3 extends over 13 amino acids. Germline V lookup: CDR1 SGHRS, CDR2 YFSETQ. The CDR3 region has the DNA TGCGCCAGCAGCGACCCTGGTGCCTACGAGCAGTACTTC. Translated: CASSDPGAYEQYF.